These 28 T cell receptor beta chains share one sample of origin, sequenced in a study of radiation and T cells in renal cell carcinoma. TCRdb's copy holds only in-frame clones and misses some; the assay was immunoSEQ multiplex PCR. The data contain 100,000 to 150,000 clones, approximately 85% of them singletons. The time point here: blood 2 weeks post-SBRT. Treatment defined: 15 Gy SBRT to primary tumor, nephrectomy 4 weeks later. The specimen was blood, collected from a patient whose treatment included radiotherapy and nephrectomy. The source is a middle-aged man with renal cell carcinoma.

The V and J genes are TRBV5-1 and TRBJ2-1, with a weak D call TRBD2 (5 bases). The V gene lost 0 bases and the J gene lost 0 bases, with 10 bases spanning the gap. This CDR3 contains 16 residues. Germline CDR1 and CDR2: SGHRS and YFSETQ. CDR3 sequence: CASSLGLLFSYNEQFF. Written as DNA, the CDR3 is TGCGCCAGCAGCTTGGGACTATTGTTCTCCTACAATGAGCAGTTCTTC.

The chain combines TRBV19 with TRBJ1-5; possible D gene TRBD1, 6 bases. V lost 7 bases to trimming and J lost 1 base, with 14 bases between them. The germline V gene encodes CDR1 LNHDA and CDR2 SQIVND (reference sequence). This CDR3 is 15 amino acids long. This CDR3 reads CASKETGTSNQPQHF. The CDR3 DNA sequence: TGTGCCAGTAAAGAAACAGGGACGAGCAATCAGCCCCAGCATTTT. The complete variable domain, with remaining parts taken from reference TRBV19 and TRBJ1-5, reads DGGITQSPKYLFRKEGQNVTLSCEQNLNHDAMYWYRQDPGQGLRLIYYSQIVNDFQKGDIAEGYSVSREKKESFPLTVTSAQKNPTAFYLCASKETGTSNQPQHFGDGTRLSIL.

The chain employs TRBV6-1 and TRBJ1-1, with D perhaps TRBD1 (5 bases). V lost 7 bases to trimming and J lost 6 bases, with 12 bases between them. In germline, CDR1 is MNHNS, CDR2 SASEGT. The CDR3 extends over 12 amino acids. CDR3 in amino acids: CASTPGGAEAFF. Written as DNA, the CDR3 is TGTGCCAGCACCCCCGGGGGGGCTGAAGCTTTCTTT.

The chain couples TRBV5-4 to TRBJ1-4; tentative D call: TRBD1 (6 bases). V was pared by 0 bases and J by 8 bases, with 11 bases between. Germline CDR1 SGHNT, CDR2 YYREEE (reference sequence). This CDR3 is 14 amino acids long. In DNA form, the CDR3 reads TGTGCCAGCAGCTTGGACAGGGTGGACGAAAAACTGTTTTTT. It codes for CASSLDRVDEKLFF. The variable domain in full, completed from reference TRBV5-4 and TRBJ1-4, reads ETGVTQSPTHLIKTRGQQVTLRCSSQSGHNTVSWYQQALGQGPQFIFQYYREEENGRGNFPPRFSGLQFPNYSSELNVNALELDDSALYLCASSLDRVDEKLFFGSGTQLSVL.

This clone occurred a few times. This chain links TRBV7-3 with TRBJ2-2; no definite D call. V was cut by 1 base and J by 1 base, with 7 bases left in between. CDR3 size: 15 residues. Looked up from germline, CDR1 is SGHTA and CDR2 is FQGTGA. CDR3 sequence (DNA): TGTGCCAGCAGCTTAAGGACCGTGAACACCGGGGAGCTGTTTTTT. Protein product: CASSLRTVNTGELFF. Using reference TRBV7-3 and TRBJ2-2 for the parts outside the CDR3, the full variable domain is GAGVSQTPSNKVTEKGKYVELRCDPISGHTALYWYRQSLGQGPEFLIYFQGTGAADDSGLPNDRFFAVRPEGSVSTLKIQRTERGDSAVYLCASSLRTVNTGELFFGEGSRLTVL.

This rearrangement joins TRBV7-2 to TRBJ2-7; TRBD1 is a possible D gene (5 bases). Germline values: CDR1 SGHTA, CDR2 FQGNSA. V was clipped by 3 bases and J by 4 bases, with 16 bases between them. CDR3 length equals 15 residues. The CDR3 sequence is CASSLGQASLYEQYF. DNA of the CDR3: TGTGCCAGCAGCTTGGGGCAGGCCTCACTATACGAGCAGTACTTC.

This clone was recorded only once. J is TRBJ1-2 and V is TRBV6-5; D gene unclear. Germline assignment: CDR1 MNHEY and CDR2 SVGAGI. This CDR3 has 14 amino acids. Trimming took off 0 bases at V and 0 bases at J, with 5 bases between the two ends. CDR3 nucleotide sequence: TGTGCCAGCAGTTACTCTCCAGCTAACTATGGCTACACCTTC. Translating it yields CASSYSPANYGYTF.

The chain is built from TRBV5-1 and TRBJ2-3; a weak D match, TRBD1 (6 bases). Trimming pared 1 base from V and 4 bases from J, leaving 13 bases between. Germline CDR1 SGHRS, CDR2 YFSETQ. The CDR3 is made up of 15 amino acids. In DNA, the CDR3 is TGCGCCAGCAGCTTGAGGGGGAGAGGGGCAGATACGCAGTATTTT. It codes for CASSLRGRGADTQYF.

The rearrangement uses TRBV29-1 and TRBJ2-1, with 8 bases fitting TRBD1. With V trimmed by 6 bases and J by 5 bases, 3 bases remained unmatched. This CDR3 region has 12 residues. Germline V CDR1 and CDR2: SQVTM, ANQGSEA. Here the CDR3 reads CSVGDRNNEQFF. DNA for the CDR3: TGCAGCGTCGGGGACAGGAACAATGAGCAGTTCTTC.

This clone is a singleton in its sample. This rearrangement joins TRBV27 to TRBJ2-1, with D possibly being TRBD1 (6 bases). Trimming pared 5 bases from V and 1 base from J, leaving 9 bases between. Per the germline V gene, CDR1 is MNHEY and CDR2 is SMNVEV (reference sequence). The CDR3 spans 14 residues. The DNA for the CDR3 is TGTGCCAGCAGTAGGCAGGGGTCCTACAATGAGCAGTTCTTC. Translation gives CASSRQGSYNEQFF.

This clone was found a few times. The rearrangement links TRBV6-1 to TRBJ1-6; TRBD1 matches 8 bases. The germline V gene has CDR1 MNHNS and CDR2 SASEGT. V shed 8 bases and J 9 bases; nucleotides not matched to a gene: 12. The CDR3 extends over 15 amino acids. CDR3 nucleotide sequence: TGTGCCAGCCCCCGGTCAGGGGGCAAAGGTTCACCCCTCCACTTT. This sequence encodes CASPRSGGKGSPLHF.

V usage is TRBV4-1 and J usage is TRBJ2-3; D unresolved. The CDR3 totals 14 residues. The V gene's germline CDR1 is MGHRA and CDR2 YSYEKL. The V and J ends lost 0 bases and 5 bases respectively, with 9 bases between them. The CDR3 bases are TGCGCCAGCAGCCAAGATGGGCTCGGAGATACGCAGTATTTT. It codes for CASSQDGLGDTQYF.

Comment on this clone: At one end the junction does not follow the germline gene, possibly because of a read error. The chain's CDR3 is CASSPRRGEKLFF. The DNA of the CDR3 is TGTGCTAGCAGCCCCCGTCGCGGTGAAAAACTGTTTTTT. V is TRBV7-7 and J is TRBJ1-4; unclear D gene. The CDR3 is 13 residues long. The germline V gene encodes CDR1 SSHAT and CDR2 FNYEAQ (reference sequence). Looking up the rest from reference TRBV7-7 and TRBJ1-4 gives the full variable domain: GAGVSQSPRYKVTKRGQDVTLRCDPISSHATLYWYQQALGQGPEFLTYFNYEAQPDKSGLPSDRFSAERPEGSISTLTIQRTEQRDSAMYRCASSPRRGEKLFFGSGTQLSVL.

The V call is TRBV6-1, the J call TRBJ1-3; D remains unclear. The V end was cut by 6 bases, the J end by 7 bases, with 16 bases between. This CDR3 spans 14 amino acids. Germline values: CDR1 MNHNS, CDR2 SASEGT. CDR3 sequence reads: CASREHDLRNTIYF. Here the CDR3 DNA reads TGTGCCAGCAGGGAACACGACCTCCGGAACACCATATATTTT.

The sample holds one count of this clone. The chain uses TRBV7-9 and TRBJ2-2; the D gene is possibly TRBD2 (5 bases). This CDR3 region has 12 residues. Per the germline V gene, CDR1 is SEHNR and CDR2 is FQNEAQ (reference sequence). Trimming stripped 4 bases from V and 7 bases from J, with 7 bases between. As DNA, the CDR3 is TGTGCCAGCAGCTCGGGGAACGGGGAGCTGTTTTTT. It codes for CASSSGNGELFF.

The V and J genes are TRBV5-1 and TRBJ2-1, with D unresolved. V lost 5 bases and J 6 bases, leaving 9 bases between the germline ends. The germline V gene has CDR1 SGHRS and CDR2 YFSETQ. This CDR3 is 12 amino acids long. The CDR3 region is CASRDQSNEQFF. The CDR3, as DNA: TGCGCCAGCAGGGATCAAAGCAATGAGCAGTTCTTC.

CDR3 sequence: CASFGTEYGYTF. CDR3 coding DNA: TGCGCCAGTTTTGGGACGGAGTATGGCTACACCTTC. V and J are TRBV10-2 and TRBJ1-2; possible D gene TRBD1, 5 bases. The CDR3 consists of 12 residues. The V gene lost 9 bases and the J gene lost 5 bases, with 13 bases spanning the gap. Germline CDR1 is WSHSY and CDR2 is SAAADI.

In this sample, this clone turned up a few times. The chain carries TRBV20-1 and TRBJ1-1; D is unresolved. This CDR3 has 11 residues. The germline V gene has CDR1 DFQATT and CDR2 SNEGSKA (reference sequence). Trimming took off 6 bases at V and 7 bases at J, with 12 bases between the two ends. The CDR3 loop is CSAPELGEAFF. DNA of the CDR3: TGCAGTGCCCCTGAATTGGGTGAAGCTTTCTTT.

The rearrangement links TRBV30 to TRBJ1-1; D is ambiguous. CDR3 size: 11 residues. V lost 1 base and J 11 bases, leaving 11 bases between the germline ends. Germline assignment: CDR1 GTSNPN and CDR2 SVGIG (reference sequence). The DNA of the CDR3 is TGTGCCTGGAGTGAGCTATCGTCGGCTTTCTTT. Protein product: CAWSELSSAFF.

This clone came up once. The rearrangement links TRBV14 to TRBJ2-6, with unresolved D. CDR3 length: 14 residues. Trimming pared 5 bases from V and 1 base from J, leaving 6 bases between. Germline V gives CDR1 SGHDN, CDR2 FVKESK. The CDR3 region has the DNA TGTGCCAGCAGCGGAGCTTCTGGGGCCAACGTCCTGACTTTC. Translating it yields CASSGASGANVLTF.

This sequence joins TRBV25-1 and TRBJ1-5; D is undetermined. Germline V CDR1 and CDR2: MGHDK, SYGVNS. V was cut by 2 bases and J by 5 bases, with 13 bases left in between. This CDR3 has 15 amino acids. This chain's CDR3 is CASSEGGGVDQPQHF. CDR3 DNA sequence: TGTGCCAGCAGTGAAGGCGGCGGTGTAGATCAGCCCCAGCATTTT.

The J gene is TRBJ2-5, the V gene TRBV29-1; TRBD1 aligns across 7 bases. The ends lost 7 bases at V and 1 base at J; junction bases unmatched: 3. The CDR3 is 12 residues long. CDR1 is SQVTM, CDR2 ANQGSEA, per germline. CDR3 sequence: CSDRDSQETQYF. The CDR3 nucleotides are TGCAGCGATCGGGACAGCCAAGAGACCCAGTACTTC.

This sequence joins TRBV19 and TRBJ2-4; tentatively, D is TRBD1 or TRBD2 (5 bases each). This CDR3 region has 12 residues. Per germline, CDR1 LNHDA and CDR2 SQIVND (reference sequence). V was pared by 5 bases and J by 11 bases, with 13 bases between. For the CDR3, the DNA is TGTGCCAGTAGTGTCCCGGGACGGGTTCAGTACTTC. It translates to CASSVPGRVQYF.

This chain uses TRBV6-1 with TRBJ2-7, with TRBD1 matching over 9 bases. This CDR3 spans 15 amino acids. Germline V lookup: CDR1 MNHNS, CDR2 SASEGT. V lost 2 bases to trimming and J lost 3 bases; unmatched junction nucleotides: 5. The chain's CDR3 is CASSERQGVDYEQYF. The CDR3 DNA sequence: TGTGCCAGCAGTGAACGACAGGGGGTTGACTACGAGCAGTACTTC.

The chain employs TRBV30 and TRBJ2-3, with D tentatively TRBD2 (5 bases). Trimming left V 0 bases short and J 2 bases short, with 12 bases between. The CDR3 is 15 residues long. The germline gives CDR1 GTSNPN, CDR2 SVGIG (reference sequence). The CDR3 coding sequence is TGTGCCTGGAGTGTAGGCCGGGGAGTCACAGATACGCAGTATTTT. Residues: CAWSVGRGVTDTQYF.

The table lists this clone with a few counts. The J gene is TRBJ1-5, the V gene TRBV29-1; 7 nucleotides agree with TRBD1. The CDR3 has 13 amino acids. The J segment lost 4 bases and the V segment lost 6 bases, leaving 6 bases of the junction unmatched. Germline CDR1 SQVTM, CDR2 ANQGSEA. Here the CDR3 DNA reads TGCAGCGTGGGGGGACAGCTAAATCAGCCCCAGCATTTT. Residues: CSVGGQLNQPQHF.

The chain joins TRBV19 to TRBJ1-1, with a possible D match to TRBD1 (5 bases). CDR3 length: 16 residues. Germline V lookup: CDR1 LNHDA, CDR2 SQIVND (reference sequence). The germline V and J ends were trimmed by 6 bases and 6 bases, with 23 bases remaining between them. The CDR3 DNA is TGTGCCAGTAGGACGAAAGCCGGGACCCGGGACTCTGAAGCTTTCTTT. Translating it yields CASRTKAGTRDSEAFF.

V usage is TRBV4-1 and J usage is TRBJ2-7, with 13 bases aligning to TRBD2. Germline V gives CDR1 MGHRA, CDR2 YSYEKL. V shed 2 bases and J 0 bases; nucleotides not matched to a gene: 1. The CDR3 loop spans 16 amino acids. CDR3 sequence (DNA): TGCGCCAGCAGCCAAACTAGCGGGGGGGCCTCCTACGAGCAGTACTTC. It translates to CASSQTSGGASYEQYF.